This section outlines one T cell receptor beta chain sequence together with its context. The specificity of this receptor is unknown. No quality values exist for individual bases; no much larger clone is one base distant. The donors were healthy, HIV-negative adults who had no recently reported acute infections or vaccinations. Every donor was a Caucasian adult residing in Nashville, Tennessee, USA. For unsorted samples, about 87 million PBMCs were counted, and genomic DNA was extracted using the QIAamp DNA Blood Mini kit. Blood was collected by leukapheresis, and PBMCs were isolated by Ficoll-Histopaque density gradient centrifugation and then cryopreserved in liquid nitrogen vapor phase. Trimming costs V 6 bases and J 3 bases, and their ends lie 15 bases apart. CDR3 length: 13 amino acids, cysteine to phenylalanine. Only the CDR3 portion is preserved as DNA: 39 bases, with reading frame beginning at the first base. CDR1 and CDR2 were assigned from the germline V gene as SQVTM and ANQGSEA.

This record belongs to a study of shared clonotypes between healthy human individuals (dated by TCRdb to about 2020). Describing the broader study: A couple of women and a few men aged 18 to 49 years were included in the cohort. To increase sequencing depth and limit assay-specific biases, TCR repertoire library preparation and sequencing were carried out by different laboratories using diverse techniques. Each donor's leukapheresis produced roughly between roughly 0.9 and 8.9 billion PBMCs. To estimate repertoire size and how much clonotypes are shared between individuals, the study performed deep sequencing of blood TCR repertoires from about five healthy adults. What the research found in general, with its limitations: The genetic and exposure-history diversity represented was limited by the small number of donors. Pairwise subsampling indicated that sequencing depth was expected to affect the degree of clonotype sharing among donors. Only blood was sampled, and tissue TCR repertoires likely differ from those in blood.

Using the deep immunoSEQ assay, TCR CDR3 regions were amplified from genomic DNA by multiplex PCR. Genomic DNA extracted from each cell subset was distributed evenly over all wells of several immunoSEQ 96-well plates, and each plate served as one replicate. For unsorted PBMC, 250 to 350 ng of genomic DNA, equivalent to around 33,000 T cell genomes, went into each replicate PCR. Ten immunoSEQ deep assay plates were used to sequence the unsorted PBMC genomic DNA. Purified libraries were measured with a Qubit 3.0 fluorometer, size-checked on a Bioanalyzer 2100, and measured again with the KAPA Library Quantification kit. Every immunoSEQ 96-well plate was sequenced on a separate single-read 150-cycle Illumina NextSeq 550 flow cell. On the authors' methods: Because the immunoSEQ output included only junctional sequences and no quality scores, the filtering could not be the same as the filtering used for full-length reads. To assign V/J genes and CDR3, sequences were annotated against IMGT germline references using PyIR, a Python wrapper for IgBLAST v1.9. Reads were removed for weak V/J assignments (E-value above 1e-6), missing CDR3, stop codons, out-of-frame junctions, or ambiguous translated residues. A V3J clonotype was defined by an identical inferred V gene, J gene, and CDR3 amino acid sequence. Percentage overlap between repertoires was computed as shared unique clonotypes divided by the size of the smaller repertoire. Repertoire richness was assessed with RTK rarefaction, the Chao1 estimator, and Recon v2.1 estimates of unobserved clonotypes. The immuneACCESS repertoire file appears here via TCRdb, limited to in-frame rearrangements. These files lack a portion of the clones; in checked studies, under half of the deficit traces to unresolved V genes, and the cause of the others is not known. Clone size and V and J calls were adopted from that table, with D and trimming inferred from the DNA. The sample table lists about half a million clones, about four fifths of them with a count of one. Of the sample, 13% is held by the ten largest clones.

The clonotype was recovered from a woman aged 35 to 49 in good health. Some clones in this sample may be carry-over from other donors' samples. Sequencing used PBMCs. The chain couples TRBV29-1 to TRBJ2-7; the D region is possibly TRBD1 or TRBD2, each matching across 6 bases. CDR3 loop: CSVTGTSLYEQYF. At the DNA level, the sequence is TGCAGCGTAACAGGGACTTCTCTCTACGAGCAGTACTTC.